These T cell receptor beta chains were read from a single sample in a study of beta chain features in type 1 diabetes. Here immunoSEQ multiplex PCR was the method, and the copy in TCRdb shows in-frame clones only, minus some. This table has around 290,000 clones, approximately 8.1% appearing once. Sequencing input: central memory CD4+ T cells from blood. The receptors derive from a woman aged 18-29 years in good health. Both conserved end residues are trimmed from each CDR3. Expanded clones get a size class; other rows say once, few or many, or leave the size out.

CDR3: ASSLNGGSSYNEQF
size: NA
V: TRBV7-2

CDR3: ASSIRASTDTQY
size: NA
V: TRBV19

CDR3: ASSLKGTDTQY
size: few
V: TRBV7-9

CDR3: ASSLVADSNQPQH
size: NA
V: TRBV7-2

CDR3: ASSRGRAYNEQF
size: many
V: TRBV5-6

CDR3: ASSLDGGGRANVLT
size: few
V: TRBV5-1

CDR3: ASSEIGAGANVLT
size: many
V: TRBV2

CDR3: AWSVSYNYGYT
size: few
V: TRBV30

CDR3: ASSLGTGGWYGYT
size: NA
V: TRBV11-3

CDR3: ASQEGVAKTQY
size: NA
V: TRBV6-1

CDR3: ASSVDRGSYEQY
size: NA
V: TRBV27

CDR3: ASSLVGESPLH
size: NA
V: TRBV7-2

CDR3: ASSTGQFSGANVLT
size: NA
V: TRBV11-3

CDR3: ASSSGSLSGGELF
size: few
V: TRBV5-1

CDR3: ASSPGIAVSTEAF
size: NA
V: TRBV7-3

CDR3: ASSRDRNGPGELF
size: few
V: TRBV7-3

CDR3: ASSSTSGSYNEQF
size: NA
V: TRBV5-1

CDR3: ASSPIGFGYT
size: few
V: TRBV27

CDR3: ASSSGQGTNTGELF
size: few
V: TRBV7-9

CDR3: ASSLGPVGTGELF
size: many
V: TRBV7-7

CDR3: ASRLLGGNTEAF
size: NA
V: TRBV28

CDR3: ASSLFGQGTGNTIY
size: few
V: TRBV28

CDR3: ASSPRDGHSYEQY
size: NA
V: TRBV19

CDR3: ASSNRDRDYNEQF
size: NA
V: TRBV6-6

CDR3: ASSLRVGLFGETQY
size: NA
V: TRBV5-4

CDR3: ASRRSAQETQY
size: NA
V: TRBV4-3

CDR3: SVGAGREKLF
size: few
V: TRBV29-1

CDR3: ASSLASIAGGMNEQF
size: few
V: TRBV7-2

CDR3: ASSQADRLNSPLH
size: NA
V: TRBV4-3

CDR3: AISEWTDSYNSPLH
size: NA
V: TRBV10-3

CDR3: ASSGAAGNEKLF
size: few
V: TRBV7-9

CDR3: ASSYRDGQPQH
size: NA
V: TRBV2

CDR3: SAKWGRNTEAF
size: many
V: TRBV29-1

CDR3: ASSSDSSNQPQH
size: NA
V: TRBV5-4